This T cell receptor beta chain appears in the sequencing data of a study of blood T cell repertoires in COVID-19. As for the study in general: Samples taken during acute and convalescent COVID-19 were collected in the United States, Italy and Spain. The analysed material was cDNA or gDNA that came from T cells, B-cell-depleted T cells, or PBMCs.

Methods used by the authors: Using reference gene primer amplification, nucleated cell counts were estimated. Libraries were prepared by immunoSEQ multiplex PCR; TCRdb keeps only in-frame clonotypes and omits some of them. V and J calls plus clone size are reproduced from that table; the DNA served to infer D and trimming. This table holds about 380,000 clones, around 84% found once. Deletions cut 0 bases from V and 10 bases from J, with 17 bases between. Germline values: CDR1 SGHKS, CDR2 YYEKEE (reference sequence). The CDR3 runs to 16 residues. The V and J genes are TRBV5-5 and TRBJ1-6, with D uncertain. The sequencing sample was made of peripheral blood. This receptor was identified in a human donor with acute or convalescent COVID-19. The donor label of this sample is uncertain. CDR3 region: CASSLAQVAEKSPLHF. The CDR3 coding sequence is TGTGCCAGCAGCTTGGCCCAGGTGGCAGAAAAATCACCCCTCCACTTT.